A selection of T cell receptor beta chains follows, all from one sample in a study of cytomegalovirus exposure and HLA in healthy donors. Measured with immunoSEQ multiplex PCR; TCRdb has only the in-frame clones, and not every one. Among tens of thousands of clones listed, 85% to 95% were seen once. Sequenced material: PBMCs. These receptors were obtained from a woman under 40 in good health and CMV-seropositive. CDR3s leave out the opening cysteine and the closing phenylalanine or tryptophan. Each record gives: V gene, J gene, CDR3 protein.

TRBV4-3	TRBJ2-7	ASSQGALAGTRKYEQY
TRBV2	TRBJ2-1	ASSEAGSYNEQF
TRBV7-9	TRBJ2-1	ASSVSGDNEQF
TRBV18	TRBJ1-1	ASSHKKIRTGTEAF
TRBV6-5	TRBJ1-5	ASREAGNQPQH
TRBV11-2	TRBJ2-5	ASSWAGGGQETQY
TRBV28	TRBJ2-7	ASSLGLLGWNEQY
TRBV15	TRBJ2-7	ATSRDLADGEQY
TRBV28	TRBJ2-7	ASSYSSYEQY
TRBV5-6	TRBJ2-1	ASSLVSGRAILHNEQF
TRBV11-3	TRBJ2-2	ASSFNRGGTGELF
TRBV9	TRBJ2-5	ASSEGQGWETQY